This T cell receptor (beta chain) is from a study of control samples from healthy donors and cancer patients. Repertoires were generated with immunoSEQ multiplex PCR, while TCRdb's copy carries only in-frame clones and drops some. The sample lists around 89,000 clones, more than 75% occurring once. The sequencing sample was made of blood. The receptor's source is a woman aged 55-70 years in good health.

The CDR3 reads CASSGGRSTNEKLFF. The CDR3 nucleotides are TGTGCCAGCAGTGGCGGGAGATCAACTAATGAAAAACTGTTTTTT. This chain connects TRBV27 to TRBJ1-4, with D uncertain. Germline-derived CDR1 and CDR2 are MNHEY and SMNVEV (reference sequence). V was pared by 5 bases and J by 0 bases, with 10 bases between. The CDR3 runs 15 residues.